Each of the 24 T cell receptor beta chains below was sequenced from the same sample in a study of T cell responses to AZD1222 COVID-19 vaccine (TCRdb year 2021). Read against the paper, the sample's time point label means: baseline before first vaccination. The library was produced with the immunoSEQ multiplex PCR assay. As stored in TCRdb, this immuneACCESS dataset retains in-frame rearrangements with V and J assigned. A fraction of the clones does not appear; measured against another copy, unresolved V genes explain less than half of the discrepancy, and the remainder lacks a known reason. In this sample the table shows 100,000 to 150,000 clones, roughly 85% of which occur a single time. The ten biggest clones cover roughly 9.1% of the sample. Sample: peripheral blood, taken on day 0 of AZD1222 vaccination. The source of these receptors is an adult in good health.

This chain joins TRBV9 and TRBJ1-3; D is uncertain. Between the trimmed V and J ends, which lost 3 bases and 4 bases, there was a span of 11 bases. The CDR3 has 14 amino acids. CDR1 and CDR2 (germline): SGDLS, YYNGEE. In nucleotides, the CDR3 is TGTGCCAGCAGCGCCGCCGCGGTGGGAAACACCATATATTTT. It yields the protein CASSAAAVGNTIYF.

This chain links TRBV5-1 with TRBJ2-7; D not resolved. Germline assignment: CDR1 SGHRS and CDR2 YFSETQ. The CDR3 has 12 amino acids. Trimming pared 2 bases from V and 6 bases from J, leaving 9 bases between. This CDR3 reads CASSFFSGEQYF. CDR3 bases: TGCGCCAGCAGCTTCTTTAGTGGCGAGCAGTACTTC.

The chain combines TRBV11-3 with TRBJ2-7, with D unclear. V lost 0 bases and J 2 bases, leaving 2 bases between the germline ends. This CDR3 has 12 residues. Germline lookup yields CDR1 SGHNT and CDR2 YENEEA. DNA for the CDR3: TGTGCCAGCAGCTTAGAACCCTACGAGCAGTACTTC. The encoded protein is CASSLEPYEQYF.

Concerning this clone: One junction end disagrees with the germline gene, perhaps due to a read error. The V and J genes are TRBV27 and TRBJ1-1; no firm D call. Germline CDR1 and CDR2: MNHEY and SMNVEV (reference sequence). The CDR3 length is 13 residues. CDR3: CASSLSRNTEAFF. Here the CDR3 DNA reads TGTGCCAGCAGTCTATCGAGGAACACTGAAGCTTTCTTT.

As DNA, the CDR3 is TGTGCCAGCAGCTTAGTCGCAGCCAATAATTCACCCCTCCACTTT. Protein sequence: CASSLVAANNSPLHF. The chain uses TRBV7-6 and TRBJ1-6, with D unclear. Germline loops: CDR1 SGHVS, CDR2 FNYEAQ. The CDR3 is 15 residues long. Deletions cut 1 base from V and 5 bases from J, with 9 bases between.

V usage is TRBV11-3 and J usage is TRBJ2-1; no firm D call. V lost 6 bases, J lost 0 bases, and 12 bases lay in between. CDR1 and CDR2 from the germline V gene are SGHNT and YENEEA. The CDR3 totals 15 residues. The CDR3: CASSSGGSSYNEQFF. CDR3 DNA sequence: TGTGCCAGCAGTTCGGGCGGAAGCTCCTACAATGAGCAGTTCTTC.

This chain connects TRBV5-1 to TRBJ1-6, with TRBD1 as a possible D gene (6 bases). The V end lost 3 bases, the J end lost 6 bases, and 16 bases lay between the germline ends. Germline V gives CDR1 SGHRS, CDR2 YFSETQ. The CDR3 is 16 amino acids. The CDR3, as DNA: TGCGCCAGCAGCTCTGGACGGACAGATAGTAATTCACCCCTCCACTTT. It translates to CASSSGRTDSNSPLHF.

This clone has only a few counts. The chain employs TRBV14 and TRBJ2-3, with a weak D call TRBD2 (5 bases). This CDR3 has 16 amino acids. The germline CDR1 and CDR2 sequences are SGHDN and FVKESK. V lost 4 bases and J 0 bases, leaving 14 bases between the germline ends. The CDR3 sequence is CASSRGWGTSTDTQYF. CDR3 nucleotides: TGTGCCAGCAGCCGCGGGTGGGGTACTAGCACAGATACGCAGTATTTT.

This clone was seen once. This chain uses TRBV5-1 with TRBJ2-3, with 14 bases matching TRBD2. CDR1 and CDR2 from the germline V gene are SGHRS and YFSETQ. This CDR3 region has 18 residues. V trimming: 1 base; J trimming: 5 bases; junction bases outside the gene matches: 9. CDR3 DNA: TGCGCCAGCAGCTTGTATGTGACTAGCGGGGGGGAAGGAGATACGCAGTATTTT. This translates into CASSLYVTSGGEGDTQYF.

This clone was recorded once. This chain connects TRBV18 to TRBJ1-4; D may be TRBD1 (5 bases). V was pared by 6 bases and J by 8 bases, with 16 bases between. The CDR3 totals 14 residues. Germline V gene lookup returns CDR1 KGHSH and CDR2 LQKENI. The CDR3 is CASSAGHRVEKLFF. The CDR3 DNA reads TGTGCCAGCTCTGCGGGGCATAGGGTGGAAAAACTGTTTTTT.

The chain joins TRBV19 to TRBJ2-7; D is possibly TRBD2 (6 bases). The CDR3 is 15 residues long. Germline lookup yields CDR1 LNHDA and CDR2 SQIVND (reference sequence). V lost 4 bases and J lost 3, with 16 bases in between. CDR3 region: CASSRQGPGVYEQYF. The CDR3 DNA is TGTGCCAGTAGTAGACAAGGTCCGGGGGTCTACGAGCAGTACTTC.

In its sample, this clone was seen a few times. V gene TRBV15 combines with J gene TRBJ1-5; tentative D call: TRBD1 (5 bases). This CDR3 has 15 amino acids. Trimming took off 1 base at V and 5 bases at J, with 12 bases between the two ends. Per germline, CDR1 LNHNV and CDR2 YYDKDF (reference sequence). The CDR3 here is CATSRVADRYQPQHF. The CDR3 DNA reads as TGTGCCACCAGCAGAGTCGCCGACAGATATCAGCCCCAGCATTTT. The whole variable domain, remainder taken from reference TRBV15 and TRBJ1-5, is DAMVIQNPRYQVTQFGKPVTLSCSQTLNHNVMYWYQQKSSQAPKLLFHYYDKDFNNEADTPDNFQSRRPNTSFCFLDIRSPGLGDTAMYLCATSRVADRYQPQHFGDGTRLSIL.

The rearrangement links TRBV7-3 to TRBJ2-1; TRBD2 agrees at 13 bases. Germline V CDR1 and CDR2: SGHTA, FQGTGA. The CDR3 totals 17 residues. V trimming: 0 bases; J trimming: 2 bases; junction bases outside the gene matches: 1. CDR3 protein: CASSLTGTSGAYNEQFF. The CDR3 region has the DNA TGTGCCAGCAGCTTAACGGGGACTAGCGGGGCCTACAATGAGCAGTTCTTC.

The chain links TRBV25-1 to TRBJ1-4, with D tentatively TRBD1 (6 bases). Germline CDR1 MGHDK, CDR2 SYGVNS. V lost 5 bases and J 5 bases, leaving 12 bases between the germline ends. The CDR3 is made up of 14 amino acids. CDR3 nucleotide sequence: TGTGCCAGCAGTAAACAGGGAGGCAATGAAAAACTGTTTTTT. Translation gives CASSKQGGNEKLFF.

The J gene is TRBJ2-7, the V gene TRBV7-9; a weak D match, TRBD1 (6 bases). Germline CDR1 reads SEHNR; CDR2 reads FQNEAQ (reference sequence). The CDR3 totals 12 residues. Trimming cost V 8 bases and J 6 bases, with 14 bases left between them. The CDR3, as DNA: TGTGCCAGCGGGGGACCAGGGGCCGAGCAGTACTTC. Translated: CASGGPGAEQYF.

This chain connects TRBV25-1 to TRBJ1-5; the D is unclear. Deletions cut 6 bases from V and 0 bases from J, with 15 bases between. Germline-derived CDR1 and CDR2 are MGHDK and SYGVNS. This CDR3 has 16 residues. The CDR3 sequence is CASSPSGGNSNQPQHF. The CDR3 coding sequence is TGTGCCAGCAGCCCCTCGGGAGGAAATAGCAATCAGCCCCAGCATTTT.

This clone occurred a few times. V is TRBV19 and J is TRBJ1-3; no firm D call. Germline values: CDR1 LNHDA, CDR2 SQIVND (reference sequence). Deletions cut 3 bases from V and 0 bases from J, with 9 bases between. The CDR3 is made up of 15 amino acids. The CDR3 coding sequence is TGTGCCAGTAGTATCGCCAGCGACTCTGGAAACACCATATATTTT. This translates into CASSIASDSGNTIYF.

The gene calls are TRBV3-1 (or the pseudogene TRBV3-2) and TRBJ1-2; D is unclear. Trimming left V 1 base short and J 8 bases short, with 11 bases between. The length of the CDR3 is 13 residues. Germline assignment: CDR1 LGHDT and CDR2 YNNKEL (reference sequence). CDR3 in amino acids: CASSQGLGRGYTF. Here the CDR3 DNA reads TGTGCCAGCAGCCAAGGTCTGGGTCGCGGCTACACCTTC.

This clone occurred a few times. The rearrangement joins TRBV7-2 to TRBJ2-5, with 7 bases lining up with TRBD2. The length of the CDR3 is 14 residues. Germline assignment: CDR1 SGHTA and CDR2 FQGNSA. The J segment lost 3 bases and the V segment lost 7 bases, leaving 8 bases of the junction unmatched. CDR3 residues: CASTPSGGEETQYF. CDR3 nucleotide sequence: TGTGCCAGCACCCCTAGCGGAGGGGAAGAGACCCAGTACTTC.

This clone is a singleton in its sample. The chain carries TRBV7-9 and TRBJ1-1; D is unresolved. Trimming left V 0 bases short and J 1 base short, with 9 bases between. Germline-derived CDR1 and CDR2 are SEHNR and FQNEAQ (reference sequence). The CDR3 is made up of 15 amino acids. The CDR3: CASSLARGRNTEAFF. Here the CDR3 DNA reads TGTGCCAGCAGCTTAGCGCGGGGTAGGAACACTGAAGCTTTCTTT.

The V call is TRBV6-5, the J call TRBJ2-5, with TRBD1 as a possible D gene (5 bases). CDR1 MNHEY and CDR2 SVGAGI come from the germline V gene. The CDR3 is 15 residues long. The V end was cut by 2 bases, the J end by 2 bases, with 12 bases between. CDR3 sequence reads: CASSYGGRTQETQYF. CDR3 sequence (DNA): TGTGCCAGCAGTTACGGCGGCAGGACACAAGAGACCCAGTACTTC.

This rearrangement joins TRBV7-9 to TRBJ1-4, with 7 nucleotides matching TRBD1. The germline V gene has CDR1 SEHNR and CDR2 FQNEAQ (reference sequence). This CDR3 region has 16 residues. V shed 3 bases and J 1 base; nucleotides not matched to a gene: 5. The CDR3 region has the DNA TGTGCCAGCAGCTTGTTCAGGGGGGGAACTAATGAAAAACTGTTTTTT. Translated: CASSLFRGGTNEKLFF.

The J gene is TRBJ1-4, the V gene TRBV29-1; no clear D gene. Germline CDR1 and CDR2: SQVTM and ANQGSEA. The ends were cut back, 5 bases at V and 2 bases at J, with 12 bases in the middle. The CDR3 sequence is 14 residues long. The DNA for the CDR3 is TGCAGCGTTACCGACCGGTCCACTAATGAAAAACTGTTTTTT. Its protein product is CSVTDRSTNEKLFF.

The CDR3 here is CASSYLGGGGNEQFF. Here the CDR3 DNA reads TGTGCCAGCAGTTACCTTGGGGGAGGAGGCAATGAGCAGTTCTTC. The V call is TRBV6-2 or TRBV6-3, the J call TRBJ2-1; D might be TRBD2 (6 bases). Germline assignment: CDR1 MNHEY and CDR2 SVGEGT. Trimming stripped 2 bases from V and 6 bases from J, with 14 bases between. This CDR3 spans 15 amino acids.